The present T cell receptor (beta chain) was sequenced within a study of blood T cell repertoires in COVID-19. Background on the study: Samples came from the United States, Italy and Spain, spanning acute and convalescent COVID-19. The cDNA or gDNA used as material had been derived from T cells, B-cell-depleted T cells, or PBMCs.

Methods used by the authors: Amplification of reference gene primers provided the estimated nucleated cell counts. Using immunoSEQ multiplex PCR, the repertoire was profiled, and TCRdb retains in-frame clones only, with some absent. The V and J calls and clone size were taken over from that table, and D and trimming were inferred from the DNA. The data show about 200,000 clones, around 80% seen once. The specimen was peripheral blood. This sequence originates from a human donor in a cohort sampled during active COVID-19.

Written as DNA, the CDR3 is TGTGCCAGCAGTTTATTGAGCGAGCAGTACTTC. Its translation: CASSLLSEQYF. V usage is TRBV28 and J usage is TRBJ2-7, with D unclear. Germline values: CDR1 MDHEN, CDR2 SYDVKM. This CDR3 has 11 amino acids. V lost 1 base and J lost 6, with 4 bases in between.